This T cell receptor (beta chain) was recorded in a study of T-cell reconstitution after alpha-beta-depleted transplantation in children. Germline CDR1 DFQATT, CDR2 SNEGSKA (reference sequence). V trimming: 0 bases; J trimming: 4 bases; junction bases outside the gene matches: 15. The CDR3 has 18 residues. During its preparation, the TCRbeta library received unique molecular identifiers. TCRdb passed the PCR reads through MiXCR, listing each CDR3 protein once. The sample has some 500,000 distinct CDR3 sequences, approximately 20% seen once. The TCR comes from a human donor who donated a stem cell graft to a child with acute lymphoblastic leukemia. The rearrangement joins TRBV20-1 to TRBJ2-3; 8 positions agree with TRBD2. The specimen comprised PBMCs from the stem cell graft donor, sampled from the stem cell graft. The CDR3 DNA is TGCAGTGCTAGAGAGATCTGGAAAAGCGGGAGAGGGTCAGATACGCAGTATTTT. Residues: CSAREIWKSGRGSDTQYF.